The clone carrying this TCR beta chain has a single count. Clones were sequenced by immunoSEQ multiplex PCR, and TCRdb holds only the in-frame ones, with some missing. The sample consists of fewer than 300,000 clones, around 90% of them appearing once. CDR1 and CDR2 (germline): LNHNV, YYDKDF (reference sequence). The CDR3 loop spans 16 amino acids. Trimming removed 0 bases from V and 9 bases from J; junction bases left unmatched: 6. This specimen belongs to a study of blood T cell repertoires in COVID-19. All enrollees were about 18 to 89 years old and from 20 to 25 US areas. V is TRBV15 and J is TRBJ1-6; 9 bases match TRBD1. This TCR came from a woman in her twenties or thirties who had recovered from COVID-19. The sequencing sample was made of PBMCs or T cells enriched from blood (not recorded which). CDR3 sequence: CATSRDVTGGSSPLHF. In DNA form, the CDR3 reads TGTGCCACCAGCAGAGATGTCACAGGGGGCAGTTCACCCCTCCACTTT.